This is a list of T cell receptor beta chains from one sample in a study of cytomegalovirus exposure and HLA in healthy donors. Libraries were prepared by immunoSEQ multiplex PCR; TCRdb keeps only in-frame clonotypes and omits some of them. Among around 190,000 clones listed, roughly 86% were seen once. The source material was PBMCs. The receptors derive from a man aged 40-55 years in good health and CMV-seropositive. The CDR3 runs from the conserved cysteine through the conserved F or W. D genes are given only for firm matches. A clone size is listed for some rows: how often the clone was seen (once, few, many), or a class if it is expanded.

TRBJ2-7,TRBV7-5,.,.,CVRSNPGDEQYF
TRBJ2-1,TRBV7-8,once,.,CASSLYQGSDEQFF
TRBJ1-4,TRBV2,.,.,CASRTGREKLFF
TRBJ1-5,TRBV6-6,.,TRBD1,CASSYSRQGSNQPQHF
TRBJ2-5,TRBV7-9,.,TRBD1,CAGAEARGRGETQYF
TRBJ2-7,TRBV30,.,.,CAWSFGRPSEQYF
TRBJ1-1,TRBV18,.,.,CASSPREGPNTEAFF
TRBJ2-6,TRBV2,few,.,CASSPRSVLTF
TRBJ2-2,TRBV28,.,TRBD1,CASSSGTGDTGELFF
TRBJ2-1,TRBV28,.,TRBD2,CASSGAAGTSGSTYNEQFF
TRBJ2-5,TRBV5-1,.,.,CASSLRDTEETQYF
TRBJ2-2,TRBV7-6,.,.,CASSYTTGPGELFF
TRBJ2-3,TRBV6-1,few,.,CASSEAPDYLGRDTQYF
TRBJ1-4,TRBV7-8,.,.,CASSLVDSLNEKLFF
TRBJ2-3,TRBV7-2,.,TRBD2,CASSYRGTSGRAVDTQYF
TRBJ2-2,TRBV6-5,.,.,CASSYSIRVTGELFF
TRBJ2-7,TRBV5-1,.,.,CASSLVTGTYEQYF
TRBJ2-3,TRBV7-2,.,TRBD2,CASSTLLTSGSTDTQYF
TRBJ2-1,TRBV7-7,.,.,CASSLDPGTTNNEQFF
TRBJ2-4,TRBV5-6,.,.,CASSLGGGTNIQYF
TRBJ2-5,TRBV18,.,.,CASSPGQNQETQYF
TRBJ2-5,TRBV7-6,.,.,CASSLWLETQYF
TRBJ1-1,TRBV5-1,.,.,CASSLAPGGTEAFF
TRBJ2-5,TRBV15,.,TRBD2,CATSSWGLAQETQYF
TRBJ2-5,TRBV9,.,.,CASSVSGTQLETQYF
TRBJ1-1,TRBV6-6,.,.,CASSYMRQTEAFF
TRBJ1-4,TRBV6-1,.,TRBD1,CASSEQGAGKEKLFF
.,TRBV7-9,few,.,CSSSPQLTGNYEQYF
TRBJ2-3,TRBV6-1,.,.,CASSEEWAGEWNTQYF
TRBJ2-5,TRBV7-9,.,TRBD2,CASSPGLHGLETQYF
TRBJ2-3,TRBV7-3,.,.,CASRAASGTDTQYF
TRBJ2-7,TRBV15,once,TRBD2,CATSRDPASGSYEQYF
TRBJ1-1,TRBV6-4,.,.,CARPGGQGGSNTEAFF